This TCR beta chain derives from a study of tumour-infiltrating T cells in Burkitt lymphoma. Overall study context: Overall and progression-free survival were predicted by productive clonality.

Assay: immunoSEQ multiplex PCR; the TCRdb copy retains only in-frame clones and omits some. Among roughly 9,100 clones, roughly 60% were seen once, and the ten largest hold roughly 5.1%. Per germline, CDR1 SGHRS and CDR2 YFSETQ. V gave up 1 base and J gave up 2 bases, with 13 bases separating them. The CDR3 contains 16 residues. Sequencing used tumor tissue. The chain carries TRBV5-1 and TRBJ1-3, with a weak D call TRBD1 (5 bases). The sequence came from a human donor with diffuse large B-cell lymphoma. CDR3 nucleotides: TGCGCCAGCAGCTTGAATCAGGGTTACACTGGAAACACCATATATTTT. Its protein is CASSLNQGYTGNTIYF.